Below, one TCR beta chain is given with its context. The count of this clone is one. There is no known antigen for this receptor. There are no base qualities to consult, and no much larger clone falls within one base. The data originate from a study of blood T cell repertoires in COVID-19 (dated by TCRdb to the early 2020s). Some background on the complete study: Samples from collaborators originated in the United States, Italy and Spain and spanned both the acute and convalescent phases of COVID-19. The prospective study material was composed of cDNA or gDNA derived from T cells, B-cell-depleted T cells, or PBMCs. Subjects who had been exposed to COVID-19, were actively infected with it, or had recovered from it provided the deeply sampled blood TCRbeta repertoires that made up the dataset. The repertoires were made available in a free public database intended to serve as a resource for research on the immune response to SARS-CoV-2. Samples were obtained from the ongoing ImmuneRACE study (first 160 participants) and from about 1,300 subjects provided by 6 global collaborators. Sample metadata almost always included a de-identified subject ID, COVID-19 status, age in years and sex. HLA class I and class II types, where available, came from metadata supplied by the sample provider rather than from assay-based typing.

The immunoSEQ Assay, a bias-controlled multiplex PCR, was used to amplify TCRbeta CDR3 regions from genomic DNA. Turning to the authors' computational methods: Nucleated cell counts per sample were estimated from amplification of reference gene primers within the assay. To quantify the absolute abundance of each unique TCRbeta CDR3 rearrangement, sequence reads were collapsed and filtered. For each sample, productive Simpson clonality was calculated by taking the square root of Simpson's diversity index across productive rearrangements. Drawn from immuneACCESS, this table holds only the in-frame rearrangements with V and J called that TCRdb kept. Clones are partly lost; checked studies trace under half to an unresolved V gene and leave the rest unexplained. V, J and clone size are those of that table, while D and trimming were read from the DNA. For this sample there are around 300,000 clones; 88% appear just once. The ten largest clonotypes hold 1.5% to 2% of the sample.

At one collaborating source in Seattle, patients were enrolled during active infection and were followed longitudinally through the course of disease. Whole blood was collected in K2EDTA tubes by collaborating institutions according to the institutions' own protocols. For TCRbeta analysis, collaborator samples were shipped as frozen whole blood, as isolated PBMCs, or as DNA extracted from either sample type. Per the germline V gene (reference sequence), LGHDT is the CDR1 and YNNKEL is the CDR2. V loses 4 bases of germline sequence and J loses 0 bases, and the interval between the two ends is 8 bases. The CDR3 runs 14 amino acids, cysteine and phenylalanine included. Of all the DNA, just the CDR3 is kept, 42 bases in frame from base 1. Overall study results and their limits: The amount of clinical and demographic metadata varied by source and participant and was provided uncurated.

The sample consisted of peripheral blood. The clonotype originates from a woman aged 25 to 39 with COVID-19, enrolled during active disease. The chain is assembled from TRBV3-1 (or the pseudogene TRBV3-2) and TRBJ2-3; TRBD1 might be the D gene, on 5 matching bases. The bases read TGTGCCAGCAGCCTGGACAAAAGCACAGATACGCAGTATTTT. Its protein reads: CASSLDKSTDTQYF.